The 23 T cell receptor beta chains listed next were all sequenced from one sample in a study of CD8+CD57+ T cells in acquired aplastic anemia. According to the study, genomic DNA was the template for TCR beta VDJ and CDR3 profiling. TCRdb recomputed calls from the reads with MiXCR, one row per CDR3 protein. The data contain over 40,000 distinct CDR3 sequences, about 63% of them seen just once; the ten biggest clones take up about 60%. Whoever was chosen for sequencing had shown CD8+CD57+ cell expansion by flow cytometry. Sequenced input: sorted CD4+, CD8+, or CD8+CD57+ T cells (not recorded which) from PBMCs. Receptors originate from a human donor with aplastic anemia.

This sequence joins TRBV15 and TRBJ2-7; 9 bases line up with TRBD1. The ends lost 9 bases at V and 1 base at J; junction bases unmatched: 7. CDR3 length equals 14 residues. Germline-derived CDR1 and CDR2 are LNHNV and YYDKDF (reference sequence). The CDR3 here is CATGRDRASYEQYF. For the CDR3, the DNA is TGTGCCACGGGGAGGGACAGGGCTTCCTACGAGCAGTACTTC.

The gene calls are TRBV19 and TRBJ1-6; D is undetermined. V dropped 1 base and J dropped 8 bases, with 6 bases sitting between them. Germline loops: CDR1 LNHDA, CDR2 SQIVND (reference sequence). The CDR3 is 13 residues long. The chain's CDR3 is CASSIGADSPLHF. In DNA form, the CDR3 reads TGTGCCAGTAGTATAGGGGCTGATTCACCCCTCCACTTT.

The chain joins TRBV2 to TRBJ1-2; D is possibly TRBD1 (6 bases). This CDR3 is built from 14 residues. V lost 7 bases, J lost 5 bases, and 17 bases lay in between. Germline V gene data show CDR1 as SNHLY and CDR2 as FYNNEI. DNA of the CDR3: TGTGCCAGCACCCCCCAAGGGACACTGTATGGCTACACCTTC. Translating gives CASTPQGTLYGYTF.

In its sample, this clonotype ranks as medium-sized. The chain recombines TRBV10-3 with TRBJ1-5, with 8 positions matching TRBD1. Trimming cost V 3 bases and J 5 bases; bases outside gene matches: 6. Germline CDR1 ENHRY, CDR2 SYGVKD. The CDR3 spans 15 residues. The CDR3 nucleotides read TGTGCCATCAGTGATGACAGGGGCTTCGATCAGCCCCAGCATTTT. Protein: CAISDDRGFDQPQHF.

About this clonotype itself: No conserved phenylalanine or tryptophan is present at the end of the CDR3, so a read error is the likely explanation. V usage is TRBV5-1 and J usage is TRBJ2-1; D unresolved. Between the trimmed V and J ends, which lost 1 base and 4 bases, there was a span of 12 bases. CDR3 length equals 15 residues. Per the germline V gene, CDR1 is SGHRS and CDR2 is YFSETQ. In DNA form, the CDR3 reads TGCGCCAGCAGCTTGACCCAAAATCGATACAATGAGCAGTTCCTC. This encodes CASSLTQNRYNEQFL.

The chain is built from TRBV2 and TRBJ2-5, with TRBD2 as a possible D gene (6 bases). The germline V gene has CDR1 SNHLY and CDR2 FYNNEI. The CDR3 has 12 residues. The CDR3 nucleotides read TGTGCTAAAAGCGGGTTAGGAGAGACCCAGTACTTC. Encoded protein: CAKSGLGETQYF.

The chain is built from TRBV10-3 and TRBJ2-5; D is possibly TRBD2 (5 bases). The ends were cut back, 4 bases at V and 5 bases at J, with 14 bases in the middle. Germline assignment: CDR1 ENHRY and CDR2 SYGVKD. This CDR3 has 14 amino acids. The CDR3: CAISGTRKRETQYF. CDR3 nucleotide sequence: TGTGCCATCAGTGGTACACGGAAGCGGGAGACCCAGTACTTC.

This clonotype was recorded only once. The J gene is TRBJ1-1, the V gene TRBV14; D might be TRBD1 (5 bases). Germline CDR1 SGHDN, CDR2 FVKESK. There are 16 residues in the CDR3. The ends were cut back, 0 bases at V and 0 bases at J, with 11 bases in the middle. The CDR3 is CASSQDAGTLNTEAFF. Written as DNA, the CDR3 is TGTGCCAGCAGCCAAGATGCCGGGACGCTGAACACTGAAGCTTTCTTT.

The genes are TRBV9 and TRBJ2-3; possible D gene TRBD2, 5 bases. There are 14 residues in the CDR3. Germline assignment: CDR1 SGDLS and CDR2 YYNGEE. Trimming took 0 bases from V and 6 from J, leaving 11 bases between them. The CDR3 spells CASSVERSGDTQYF. The CDR3 bases are TGTGCCAGCAGCGTAGAGCGGAGCGGTGATACGCAGTATTTT.

The chain has TRBV15 and TRBJ1-6; maybe TRBD1 (5 bases). From germline, CDR1 is LNHNV and CDR2 YYDKDF (reference sequence). V lost 1 base to trimming and J lost 7 bases, with 14 bases between them. This CDR3 region has 16 residues. The CDR3 bases are TGTGCCACCAGCAGAGGACTCGGGACGGGAAATTCACCCCTCCACTTT. Translation: CATSRGLGTGNSPLHF. Using reference TRBV15 and TRBJ1-6 for the parts outside the CDR3, the full variable domain is DAMVIQNPRYQVTQFGKPVTLSCSQTLNHNVMYWYQQKSSQAPKLLFHYYDKDFNNEADTPDNFQSRRPNTSFCFLDIRSPGLGDTAMYLCATSRGLGTGNSPLHFGNGTRLTVT.

The chain is built from TRBV12-3 or TRBV12-4 and TRBJ2-3; no clear D. The V and J ends lost 2 bases and 4 bases respectively, with 10 bases between them. The CDR3 totals 14 residues. The CDR3 DNA sequence: TGTGCCAGCAGTTTATGGCAACTCCCAGATACGCAGTATTTT. Its translation: CASSLWQLPDTQYF.

With respect to this clonotype: A junction boundary mismatches the germline segment, possibly from a read error. The rearrangement uses TRBV10-2 and TRBJ2-5; either TRBD1 or TRBD2 may fit D (5 bases each). Germline V gene lookup returns CDR1 WSHSY and CDR2 SAAADI. The CDR3 runs 12 residues. For the CDR3, the DNA is TGTGCCAGCAGTTACGAGGGGGAGACCCAGTACTTC. The encoded protein is CASSYEGETQYF.

This chain joins TRBV2 and TRBJ1-5, with 9 bases lining up with TRBD1. CDR3 length equals 14 residues. Per germline, CDR1 SNHLY and CDR2 FYNNEI. V trimming: 8 bases; J trimming: 5 bases; junction bases outside the gene matches: 7. The CDR3 is CASGSGQGYQPQHF. The CDR3 region has the DNA TGTGCCAGCGGGTCGGGACAGGGCTATCAGCCCCAGCATTTT. The complete variable domain, with remaining parts taken from reference TRBV2 and TRBJ1-5, reads EPEVTQTPSHQVTQMGQEVILRCVPISNHLYFYWYRQILGQKVEFLVSFYNNEISEKSEIFDDQFSVERPDGSNFTLKIRSTKLEDSAMYFCASGSGQGYQPQHFGDGTRLSIL.

This clonotype was detected a few times. The chain links TRBV3-1 to TRBJ2-1; 7 positions agree with TRBD1. The germline CDR1 and CDR2 sequences are LGHDT and YNNKEL (reference sequence). Germline trimming cut 4 bases from V and 8 bases from J; bases unmatched to any gene: 17. The CDR3 length is 17 residues. The CDR3 loop is CASSLRQGTPKPDEQFF. CDR3 sequence (DNA): TGTGCCAGCAGCCTGAGACAGGGAACACCCAAGCCCGATGAGCAGTTCTTC.

This sequence joins TRBV10-3 and TRBJ2-3; D remains unclear. Germline V gene sequence: CDR1 ENHRY, CDR2 SYGVKD. There are 16 residues in the CDR3. Trimming stripped 5 bases from V and 0 bases from J, with 15 bases between. The CDR3 bases are TGTGCCATCAGTCCCGTGAGGACCTCTAGCACAGATACGCAGTATTTT. Protein: CAISPVRTSSTDTQYF.

CDR3 DNA: TGCAGTGCCAGCAGCCAGAGCAATCAGCCCCAGCATTTT. It encodes CSASSQSNQPQHF. J is TRBJ1-5 and V is TRBV20-1; D is ambiguous. Germline V CDR1 and CDR2: DFQATT, SNEGSKA (reference sequence). The CDR3 loop spans 13 amino acids. Trimming shortened V by 6 bases and J by 1 base, and 10 bases separated the two germline ends.

Remarks on this clonotype: Being one base from a much bigger clone, this may be a read error. The V gene is TRBV6-5, the J gene TRBJ2-7; D might be TRBD1 or TRBD2, each matching 5 bases. Per germline, CDR1 MNHEY and CDR2 SVGAGI. The CDR3 length is 13 residues. This CDR3 reads CASSLSGAYGQYF. The CDR3 DNA reads as TGTGCCAGCAGTTTATCCGGGGCCTACGGGCAGTACTTC.

The rearrangement joins TRBV28 to TRBJ2-7; no reliable D call. Germline V CDR1 and CDR2: MDHEN, SYDVKM. The CDR3 has 14 amino acids. V was cut by 5 bases and J by 3 bases, with 14 bases left in between. This CDR3 reads CASSMRSLNYEQYF. As DNA, the CDR3 is TGTGCCAGCAGTATGCGGTCCTTGAACTACGAGCAGTACTTC.

The genes are TRBV4-1 and TRBJ1-1; no clear D gene. Germline CDR1 and CDR2: MGHRA and YSYEKL. This CDR3 has 12 amino acids. V lost 3 bases to trimming and J lost 4 bases, with 6 bases between them. The CDR3 region has the DNA TGCGCCAGCAGCCAGGGAAGCACTGAAGCTTTCTTT. This encodes CASSQGSTEAFF.

The gene calls are TRBV10-3 and TRBJ1-2; no reliable D call. The V end was cut by 2 bases, the J end by 4 bases, with 8 bases between. CDR3 length: 13 residues. The germline V gene encodes CDR1 ENHRY and CDR2 SYGVKD. CDR3 nucleotide sequence: TGTGCCATCAGTGAGCCTATGGCCTATGGCTACACCTTC. This sequence encodes CAISEPMAYGYTF.

This clonotype was recorded many times. The chain joins TRBV25-1 to TRBJ2-7; TRBD1 matches at 8 bases. The CDR3 covers 17 residues. Trimming cost V 5 bases and J 2 bases; bases outside gene matches: 14. The germline CDR1 and CDR2 sequences are MGHDK and SYGVNS. CDR3 loop: CASSPTIQGAPTYEQYF. CDR3 DNA: TGTGCCAGCAGTCCCACCATTCAGGGGGCGCCTACCTACGAGCAGTACTTC.

V is TRBV19 and J is TRBJ2-1; no firm D call. In germline, CDR1 is LNHDA, CDR2 SQIVND (reference sequence). This CDR3 is built from 11 residues. Trimming stripped 4 bases from V and 4 bases from J, with 2 bases between. CDR3 in amino acids: CASSTYNEQFF. CDR3 DNA sequence: TGTGCCAGTAGTACTTACAATGAGCAGTTCTTC.

This clonotype came up many times. This chain connects TRBV5-1 to TRBJ1-2, with 10 bases lining up with TRBD1. Germline CDR1 reads SGHRS; CDR2 reads YFSETQ. The CDR3 has 16 residues. V gave up 0 bases and J gave up 7 bases; unmatched junction bases: 9. DNA of the CDR3: TGCGCCAGCAGCTTGGCCTCCTTGGGACAGGGGAGTGGCTACACCTTC. This gives the protein CASSLASLGQGSGYTF.